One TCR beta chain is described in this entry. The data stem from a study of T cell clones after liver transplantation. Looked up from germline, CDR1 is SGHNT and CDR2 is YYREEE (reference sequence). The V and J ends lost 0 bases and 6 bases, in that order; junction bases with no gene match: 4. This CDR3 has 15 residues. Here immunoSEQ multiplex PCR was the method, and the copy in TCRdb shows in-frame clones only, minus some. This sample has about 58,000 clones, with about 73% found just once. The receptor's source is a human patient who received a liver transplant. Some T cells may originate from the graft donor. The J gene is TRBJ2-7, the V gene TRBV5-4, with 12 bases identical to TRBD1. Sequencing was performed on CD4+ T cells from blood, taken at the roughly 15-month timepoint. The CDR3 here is CASSLVGQGAAEQYV. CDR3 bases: TGTGCCAGCAGCTTGGTGGGACAGGGGGCCGCCGAGCAGTACGTC.